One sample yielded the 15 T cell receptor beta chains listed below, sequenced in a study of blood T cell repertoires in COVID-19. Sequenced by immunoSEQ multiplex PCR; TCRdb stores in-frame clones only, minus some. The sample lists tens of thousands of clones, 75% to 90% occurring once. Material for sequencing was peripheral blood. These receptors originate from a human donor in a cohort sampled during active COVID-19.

For the CDR3, the DNA is TGTGCCAGCAGCCCGGGACAGAATTCACCCCTCCACTTT. It encodes CASSPGQNSPLHF. The chain joins TRBV11-1 to TRBJ1-6, with 7 bases fitting TRBD1. With 5 bases clipped from V and 7 bases from J, the junction kept 2 bases outside the gene matches. The CDR3 consists of 13 residues. In germline, CDR1 is SGHAT, CDR2 FQDESV (reference sequence). The full variable domain, its missing parts supplied by reference TRBV11-1 and TRBJ1-6, is EAEVAQSPRYKITEKSQAVAFWCDPISGHATLYWYRQILGQGPELLVQFQDESVVDDSQLPKDRFSAERLKGVDSTLKIQPAELGDSAMYLCASSPGQNSPLHFGNGTRLTVT.

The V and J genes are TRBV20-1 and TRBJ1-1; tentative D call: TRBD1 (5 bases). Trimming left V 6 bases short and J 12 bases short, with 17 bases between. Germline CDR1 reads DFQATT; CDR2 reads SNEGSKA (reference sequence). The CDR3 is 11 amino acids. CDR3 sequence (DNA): TGCAGTGCCCAACCCGACAGAATCACTTTCTTT. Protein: CSAQPDRITFF.

The CDR3 DNA sequence: TGTGCCAGTAACATCAACAGGGCAGATACGCAGTATTTT. Translated, it gives CASNINRADTQYF. V gene TRBV19 combines with J gene TRBJ2-3, with D tentatively TRBD1 (6 bases). The germline gives CDR1 LNHDA, CDR2 SQIVND (reference sequence). V lost 7 bases and J lost 4, with 12 bases in between. The CDR3 loop spans 13 amino acids.

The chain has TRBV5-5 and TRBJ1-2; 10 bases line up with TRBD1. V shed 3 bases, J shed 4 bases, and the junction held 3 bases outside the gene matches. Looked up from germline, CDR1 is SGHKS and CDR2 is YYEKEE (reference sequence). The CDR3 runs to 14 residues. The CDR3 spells CASSSRTGGYGYTF. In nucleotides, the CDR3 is TGTGCCAGCAGCTCTAGGACAGGGGGCTATGGCTACACCTTC.

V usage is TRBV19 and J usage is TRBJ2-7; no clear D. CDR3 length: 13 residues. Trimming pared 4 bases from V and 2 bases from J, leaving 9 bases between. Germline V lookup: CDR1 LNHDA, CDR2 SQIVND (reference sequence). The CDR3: CASSSGIPYEQYF. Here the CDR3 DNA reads TGTGCCAGTAGTAGCGGTATCCCCTACGAGCAGTACTTC.

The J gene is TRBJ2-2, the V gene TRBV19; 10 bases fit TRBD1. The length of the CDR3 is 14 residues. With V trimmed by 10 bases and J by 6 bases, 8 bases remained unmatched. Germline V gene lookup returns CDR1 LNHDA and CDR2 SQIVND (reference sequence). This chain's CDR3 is CATLTGGISGELFF. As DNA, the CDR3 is TGTGCCACTCTGACAGGGGGCATCTCCGGGGAGCTGTTTTTT.

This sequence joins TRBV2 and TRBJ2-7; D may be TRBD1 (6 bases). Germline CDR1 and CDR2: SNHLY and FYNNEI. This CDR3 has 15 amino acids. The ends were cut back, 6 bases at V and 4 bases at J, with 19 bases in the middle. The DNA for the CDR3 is TGTGCCAGCAGGTACCAGGGGATTCCTATGTACGAGCAGTACTTC. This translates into CASRYQGIPMYEQYF.

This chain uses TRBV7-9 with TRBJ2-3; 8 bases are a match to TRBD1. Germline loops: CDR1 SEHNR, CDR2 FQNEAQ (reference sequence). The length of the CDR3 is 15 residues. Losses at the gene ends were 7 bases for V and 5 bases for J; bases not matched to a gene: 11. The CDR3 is CASNPLQGAGDTQYF. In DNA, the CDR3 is TGTGCCAGCAACCCCCTTCAGGGGGCGGGAGATACGCAGTATTTT. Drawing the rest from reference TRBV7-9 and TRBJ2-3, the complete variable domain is DTGVSQNPRHKITKRGQNVTFRCDPISEHNRLYWYRQTLGQGPEFLTYFQNEAQLEKSRLLSDRFSAERPKGSFSTLEIQRTEQGDSAMYLCASNPLQGAGDTQYFGPGTRLTVL.

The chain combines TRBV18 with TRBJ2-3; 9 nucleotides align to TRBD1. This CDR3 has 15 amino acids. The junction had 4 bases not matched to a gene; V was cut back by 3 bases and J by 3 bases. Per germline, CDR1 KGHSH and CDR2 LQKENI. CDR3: CASSPSGQGTDTQYF. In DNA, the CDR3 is TGTGCCAGCTCACCTTCGGGACAGGGTACAGATACGCAGTATTTT.

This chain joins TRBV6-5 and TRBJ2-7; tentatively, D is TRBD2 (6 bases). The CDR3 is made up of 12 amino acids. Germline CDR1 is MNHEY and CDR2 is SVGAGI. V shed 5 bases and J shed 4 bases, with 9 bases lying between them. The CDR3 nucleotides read TGTGCCAGCAGTCCGGGGGAGTACGAGCAGTACTTC. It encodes CASSPGEYEQYF.

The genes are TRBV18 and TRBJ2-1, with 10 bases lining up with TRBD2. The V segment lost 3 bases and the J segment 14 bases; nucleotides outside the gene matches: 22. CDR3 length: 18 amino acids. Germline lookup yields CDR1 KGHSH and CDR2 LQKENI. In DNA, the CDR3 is TGTGCCAGCTCACCCCTCCCGGCGTCTAGCGGGGGATCACCTCTCGAGTTCTTC. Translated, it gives CASSPLPASSGGSPLEFF.

The CDR3 DNA sequence: TGTGCCAGCAGGCCTCGACAGTTCACCGGGGAGCTGTTTTTT. This encodes CASRPRQFTGELFF. V is TRBV6-5 and J is TRBJ2-2; tentative D call: TRBD1 (5 bases). The CDR3 consists of 14 residues. Trimming pared 6 bases from V and 4 bases from J, leaving 12 bases between. CDR1 and CDR2 from the germline V gene are MNHEY and SVGAGI.

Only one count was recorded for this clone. The CDR3 coding sequence is TGTGCCACCGGACTAGTAGGGGCCGGGGAGCTGTTTTTT. Translation gives CATGLVGAGELFF. The chain carries TRBV6-5 and TRBJ2-2; 7 bases agree with TRBD2. V shed 10 bases and J 6 bases; nucleotides not matched to a gene: 8. Germline V gene data show CDR1 as MNHEY and CDR2 as SVGAGI. This CDR3 is 13 amino acids long.

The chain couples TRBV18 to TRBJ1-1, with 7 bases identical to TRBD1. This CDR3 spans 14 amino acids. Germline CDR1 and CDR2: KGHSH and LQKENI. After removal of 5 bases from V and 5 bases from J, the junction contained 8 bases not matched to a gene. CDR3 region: CASSFKTGSTEAFF. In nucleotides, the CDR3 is TGTGCCAGCTCATTTAAGACAGGGTCAACTGAAGCTTTCTTT. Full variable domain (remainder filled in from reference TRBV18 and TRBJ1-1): NAGVMQNPRHLVRRRGQEARLRCSPMKGHSHVYWYRQLPEEGLKFMVYLQKENIIDESGMPKERFSAEFPKEGPSILRIQQVVRGDSAAYFCASSFKTGSTEAFFGQGTRLTVV.

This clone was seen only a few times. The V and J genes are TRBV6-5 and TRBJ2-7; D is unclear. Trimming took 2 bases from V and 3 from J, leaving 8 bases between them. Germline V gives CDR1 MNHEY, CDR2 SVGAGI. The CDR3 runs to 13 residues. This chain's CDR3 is CASSYVGGYEQYF. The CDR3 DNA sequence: TGTGCCAGCAGTTACGTTGGCGGCTACGAGCAGTACTTC.